These 19 T cell receptor beta chains were sequenced from one sample in a study of CD8+ T cells in alopecia areata. Extraction of RNA preceded its reverse transcription into cDNA, which served as the sequencing template. The assay was immunoSEQ multiplex PCR, and TCRdb's table has in-frame clones only and misses some. The sample is made up of about 300,000 clones, none counted only once. Scientists pooled cutaneous lymph node cells and sorted them on CD4, CD8alpha, NKG2D, NKG2ACE and other markers. Source material: CD4+ T cells sorted from a lymph node. The receptors derive from a C3H/HeJ mouse with alopecia areata. These mice share the MHC haplotype H2-k.

This clone occurred a few times. The listed genes are named as in mouse. The read stops 4 residues short of the end of the CDR3; the missing end is completed from the germline J gene. The chain uses TRBV17 and TRBJ2-7; D is possibly TRBD1 (6 bases). Trimming removed 3 bases at V and 0 bases at J, with 12 bases between. Germline values: CDR1 MNHDT, CDR2 YYDKIL. The CDR3 loop spans 15 amino acids. Partial CDR3 DNA: TGTGCTAGCAGTAGCCCCGACAGGTTCTCCTAT. It encodes CASSSPDRFSY. The CDR3 in full is CASSSPDRFSYEQYF.

A note on this clone: Gene labels here are mouse ones. The CDR3 spells CTCSAPSTDSYEQYF. Incomplete CDR3 DNA: TGCACCTGCAGTGCGCCCTCGACAGACTCCTAT. This sequence joins TRBV1 and TRBJ2-7; a possible D gene is TRBD1 (5 bases). The missing CDR3 end, 4 residues past where the read stops, is filled in from the germline J gene. CDR1 is NSQYPW and CDR2 is LRSPGD in the germline V gene (reference sequence). V was clipped by 3 bases and J by 0 bases, with 12 bases between them. This CDR3 spans 15 amino acids.

Notes on this clone: Gene names are mouse gene names. The missing CDR3 end, 4 residues past where the read stops, is filled in from the germline J gene. This chain uses TRBV5 with TRBJ2-1, with D possibly TRBD2 on 6 matching bases. Trimming pared 0 bases from V and 0 bases from J, leaving 9 bases between. Looked up from germline, CDR1 is LGHNA and CDR2 is YNLKQL (reference sequence). The CDR3 sequence is 16 residues long. This CDR3 reads CASSQDSGVNYAEQFF. The CDR3 DNA, read in part, is TGTGCCAGCAGCCAAGATTCTGGGGTTAACTATGCT.

There are a few counts of this clone. Germline and genes: mouse. Read coverage stops 4 residues before the CDR3 terminus; the germline J gene supplies the remainder. The same CDR3 can be traced to other DNA sequences in this sample. The gene calls are TRBV19 and TRBJ2-3; D may be TRBD2 (7 bases). The CDR3 has 14 residues. V was shortened by 3 bases and J by 3 bases, with 11 bases between the two germline ends. Germline CDR1 reads FNHDT; CDR2 reads SITEND (reference sequence). The CDR3 spells CASSRGAGAETLYF. The sequenced part of the CDR3 DNA is TGTGCCAGCAGTAGGGGGGCAGGGGCAGAA. Full variable domain (outside the CDR3, taken from reference TRBV19 and TRBJ2-3): GGIITQTPKFLIGQEGQKLTLKCQQNFNHDTMYWYRQDSGKGLRLIYYSITENDLQKGDLSEGYDASREKKSSFSLTVTSAQKNEMAVFLCASSRGAGAETLYFGSGTRLTVL.

This clone has more than one count but fewer than ten. This may be a read error, as it is one base from a much larger clone. The gene symbols are mouse symbols. With the read ending 4 residues before the CDR3 end, the germline J gene is used to fill in that end. The J gene is TRBJ2-7, the V gene TRBV5; 11 bases are shared with TRBD2. CDR1 LGHNA and CDR2 YNLKQL come from the germline V gene (reference sequence). There are 13 residues in the CDR3. The CDR3 DNA, read in part, is TGTGCCAGCAACCGGGACTGGGGGTAT. As protein: CASNRDWGY. The CDR3 as a whole reads CASNRDWGYEQYF.

In this sample, this clone turned up a few times. The gene names here belong to mouse. The DNA ends 4 residues before the CDR3 does, and the rest of the CDR3 is filled in from the germline J gene. The same CDR3 arises from other DNA sequences in this sample as well. The rearrangement joins TRBV13-1 to TRBJ2-5, with 9 bases matching TRBD1. The CDR3 runs 13 residues. The germline V gene encodes CDR1 NSHNY and CDR2 SYGAGN. The CDR3 spells CASRQGARDTQYF. The sequenced part of the CDR3 DNA is TGTGCCAGCAGACAGGGGGCCCGAGAC.

In the case of this clone: Here the gene names and germline are mouse. From the germline J gene comes the end of the CDR3, since the read stops 4 residues before it. This sequence joins TRBV13-2 and TRBJ2-2; 10 positions match TRBD2. The trim removed 1 base at V and 3 bases at J, leaving 3 bases unmatched. This CDR3 contains 16 residues. Looked up from germline, CDR1 is NNHNN and CDR2 is SYGAGS (reference sequence). The CDR3: CASGDWLGGHTGQLYF. CDR3 DNA (partial): TGTGCCAGCGGTGATTGGCTGGGGGGGCACACCGGG.

As for this clone: Each gene name is a mouse one. The read ends 4 residues shy of where the CDR3 ends; the end is completed using the germline J gene. The chain employs TRBV13-1 and TRBJ1-1; tentative D call: TRBD1 (5 bases). The CDR3 spans 13 residues. CDR1 and CDR2 (germline): NSHNY, SYGAGN. This CDR3 is CASSDEGQGEVFF. CDR3 bases read: TGTGCCAGCAGTGATGAGGGTCAGGGA.

This clone was observed a few times. Mouse gene names and germline throughout. The read halts 4 residues ahead of the CDR3 end, with the missing end drawn from the germline J gene. The chain couples TRBV13-1 to TRBJ1-2; 9 nucleotides agree with TRBD1. The CDR3 covers 14 residues. Germline CDR1 is NSHNY and CDR2 is SYGAGN. V gave up 7 bases and J gave up 1 base; unmatched junction bases: 5. Partial CDR3 DNA: TGTGCCAGCGTCTCGGGACAGGGAAACTCC. It yields the protein CASVSGQGNS. The complete CDR3 reads CASVSGQGNSDYTF.

To note about this clone: The gene symbols are mouse symbols. The missing CDR3 end, 4 residues past where the read stops, is filled in from the germline J gene. The chain employs TRBV13-3 and TRBJ2-7, with 8 bases fitting TRBD2. The CDR3 length is 12 residues. In germline, CDR1 is NNHDY, CDR2 SYVADS. CDR3: CASRRLGYEQYF. Partial CDR3 DNA: TGTGCCAGCAGGAGACTGGGGTAT.

This clone was recorded a few times. The gene names here belong to mouse. From the germline J gene comes the end of the CDR3, since the read stops 4 residues before it. The chain couples TRBV5 to TRBJ2-5; D unclear. CDR3 length equals 15 residues. Germline V gives CDR1 LGHNA, CDR2 YNLKQL (reference sequence). The CDR3 is CASSQDSQKGDTQYF. Incomplete CDR3 DNA: TGTGCCAGCAGCCAAGATTCCCAGAAGGGAGAC.

This clone was counted ten times or more. Gene names and germline match the mouse. The CDR3 end is not reached by the read, which stops 4 residues before it; the germline J gene fills it in. V usage is TRBV17 and J usage is TRBJ2-3; TRBD2 matches 13 bases. V lost 1 base to trimming and J lost 3 bases; unmatched junction nucleotides: 4. Germline CDR1 and CDR2: MNHDT and YYDKIL. The CDR3 consists of 17 residues. Incomplete CDR3 DNA: TGTGCTAGCAGTAGAGGGACTGGGGGGGCGCGAGCAGAA. Its translation: CASSRGTGGARAE. The complete CDR3 reads CASSRGTGGARAETLYF.

A note on this clone: Germline and genes here are mouse. The CDR3 end lies 4 residues beyond the end of the read and is filled in from the germline J gene. This rearrangement joins TRBV13-1 to TRBJ2-4; 12 bases align to TRBD2. J lost 0 bases, V lost 4 bases, and 6 bases had no gene match. The CDR3 consists of 17 residues. Germline CDR1 is NSHNY and CDR2 is SYGAGN. The CDR3 spells CASSKGTGGTSQNTLYF. The DNA read from the CDR3 is TGTGCCAGCAGTAAAGGGACTGGGGGGACTAGTCAAAAC.

Concerning this clone itself: Mouse gene names apply. The missing CDR3 end, 4 residues past where the read stops, is filled in from the germline J gene. The V gene is TRBV5, the J gene TRBJ1-1; D gene uncertain. The CDR3 runs 14 residues. Looked up from germline, CDR1 is LGHNA and CDR2 is YNLKQL (reference sequence). V lost 1 base and J 2 bases, leaving 8 bases between the germline ends. The CDR3 region is CASSQVTFNTEVFF. The sequenced CDR3 bases are TGTGCCAGCAGCCAAGTAACATTTAACACA.

This clone was detected ten times or more. Gene and germline names: mouse. The read terminates 4 residues ahead of where the CDR3 ends, so the germline J gene completes it. The chain couples TRBV17 to TRBJ2-1; the D gene is possibly TRBD1 (6 bases). The CDR3 has 14 residues. Trimming cost V 1 base and J 2 bases, with 6 bases left between them. Germline CDR1 MNHDT, CDR2 YYDKIL. CDR3: CASSRGTDYAEQFF. CDR3 DNA (partial): TGTGCTAGCAGTAGAGGGACAGACTATGCT.

This clone was recorded many times. Mouse names are used for the genes. The sequence runs out 4 residues before the end of the CDR3; the remainder is reconstructed from the germline J gene. V gene TRBV17 combines with J gene TRBJ2-1, with D hard to call. Germline V lookup: CDR1 MNHDT, CDR2 YYDKIL. This CDR3 contains 13 residues. The CDR3 sequence: CASSRDRRAEQFF. CDR3 DNA (partial): TGTGCTAGCAGTAGAGACAGGAGGGCT.

In regard to this clone: Gene names are the mouse ones. The sequenced CDR3 bases are TGCACCTGCAGTGCAGATCGGCTGGGGAAAGAC. It is translated as CTCSADRLGKD. The CDR3 in full is CTCSADRLGKDTQYF. The chain is built from TRBV1 and TRBJ2-5, with D possibly being TRBD2 (6 bases). From the germline J gene comes the end of the CDR3, since the read stops 4 residues before it. The CDR3 has 15 amino acids. Germline V gives CDR1 NSQYPW, CDR2 LRSPGD (reference sequence).

Regarding this clone: Gene names follow the mouse nomenclature. The read terminates 4 residues before the CDR3 end, so the remaining end is supplied by the germline J gene. This same CDR3 is encoded by further DNA sequences in the sample. The J gene is TRBJ2-2, the V gene TRBV13-2; TRBD2 matches at 8 bases. Trimming at V came to 5 bases and at J to 0 bases, leaving 3 bases not matched to a gene. CDR1 and CDR2 (germline): NNHNN, SYGAGS (reference sequence). This CDR3 spans 15 amino acids. CDR3 region: CASGGTGANTGQLYF. Partial CDR3 DNA: TGTGCCAGCGGGGGGACTGGAGCAAACACCGGG.

This clone came up a few times. The gene names here belong to mouse. The CDR3 is cut off 4 residues early in the read; its end comes from the germline J gene. This chain joins TRBV19 and TRBJ2-2; 8 nucleotides match TRBD1. Germline trimming cut 5 bases from V and 2 bases from J; bases unmatched to any gene: 5. The CDR3 is 15 amino acids. The germline CDR1 and CDR2 sequences are FNHDT and SITEND (reference sequence). This CDR3 reads CASSRQGRNTGQLYF. The sequenced part of the CDR3 DNA is TGTGCCAGCAGCAGACAGGGGAGGAACACCGGG. The full variable domain, rest sourced from reference TRBV19 and TRBJ2-2, is GGIITQTPKFLIGQEGQKLTLKCQQNFNHDTMYWYRQDSGKGLRLIYYSITENDLQKGDLSEGYDASREKKSSFSLTVTSAQKNEMAVFLCASSRQGRNTGQLYFGEGSKLTVL.